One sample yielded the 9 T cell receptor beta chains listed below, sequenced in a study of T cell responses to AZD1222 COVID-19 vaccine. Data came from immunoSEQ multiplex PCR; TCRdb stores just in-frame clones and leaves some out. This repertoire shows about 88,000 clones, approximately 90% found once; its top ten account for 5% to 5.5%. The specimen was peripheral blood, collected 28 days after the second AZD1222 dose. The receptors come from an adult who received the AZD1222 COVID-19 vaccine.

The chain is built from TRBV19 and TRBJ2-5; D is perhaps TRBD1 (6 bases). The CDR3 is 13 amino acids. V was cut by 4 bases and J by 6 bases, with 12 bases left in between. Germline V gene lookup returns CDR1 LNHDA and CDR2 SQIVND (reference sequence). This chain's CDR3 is CASSTTGSQTQYF. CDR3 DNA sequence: TGTGCCAGTAGTACTACAGGGAGCCAGACCCAGTACTTC.

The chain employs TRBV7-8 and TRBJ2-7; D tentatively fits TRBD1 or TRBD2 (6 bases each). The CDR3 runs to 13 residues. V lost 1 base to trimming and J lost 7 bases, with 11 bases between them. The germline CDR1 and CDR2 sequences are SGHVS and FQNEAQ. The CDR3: CASSLGGAGEQYF. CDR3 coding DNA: TGTGCCAGCAGCTTAGGGGGGGCTGGAGAGCAGTACTTC.

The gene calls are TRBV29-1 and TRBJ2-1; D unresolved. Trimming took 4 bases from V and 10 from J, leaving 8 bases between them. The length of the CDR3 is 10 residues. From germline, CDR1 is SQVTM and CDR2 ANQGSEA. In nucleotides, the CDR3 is TGCAGCGTTGTAATGACGGAGCAGTTCTTC. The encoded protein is CSVVMTEQFF.

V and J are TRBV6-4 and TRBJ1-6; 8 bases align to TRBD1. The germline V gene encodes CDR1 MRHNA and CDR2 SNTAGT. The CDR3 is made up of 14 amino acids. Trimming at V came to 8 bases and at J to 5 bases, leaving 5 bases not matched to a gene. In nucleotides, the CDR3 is TGTGCCAGCCGCTCGGGACAGGATAATTCACCCCTCCACTTT. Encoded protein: CASRSGQDNSPLHF.

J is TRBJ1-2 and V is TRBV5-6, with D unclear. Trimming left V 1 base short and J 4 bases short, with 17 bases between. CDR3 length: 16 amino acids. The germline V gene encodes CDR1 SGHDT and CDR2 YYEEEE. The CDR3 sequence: CASSLRRDFFTYGYTF. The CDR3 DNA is TGTGCCAGCAGCTTGCGGCGGGATTTTTTCACCTATGGCTACACCTTC.

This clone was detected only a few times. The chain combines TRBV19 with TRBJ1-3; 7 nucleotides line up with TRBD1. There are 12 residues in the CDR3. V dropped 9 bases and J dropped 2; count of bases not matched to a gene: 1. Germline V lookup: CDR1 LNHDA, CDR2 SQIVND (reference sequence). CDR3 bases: TGTGCCAGCCAGGGGGCTGGAAACACCATATATTTT. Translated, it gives CASQGAGNTIYF.

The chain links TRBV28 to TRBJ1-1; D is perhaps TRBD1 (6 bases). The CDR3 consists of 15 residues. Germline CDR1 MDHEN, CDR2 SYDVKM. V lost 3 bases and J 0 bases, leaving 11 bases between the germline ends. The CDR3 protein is CASSFRGGLNTEAFF. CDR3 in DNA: TGTGCCAGCAGTTTTAGGGGGGGATTGAACACTGAAGCTTTCTTT.

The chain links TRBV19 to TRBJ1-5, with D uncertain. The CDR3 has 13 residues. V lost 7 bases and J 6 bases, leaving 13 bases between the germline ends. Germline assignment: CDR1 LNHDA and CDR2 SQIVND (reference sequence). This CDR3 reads CASKGRVGQPQHF. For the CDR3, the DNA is TGTGCCAGTAAGGGTAGGGTGGGTCAGCCCCAGCATTTT. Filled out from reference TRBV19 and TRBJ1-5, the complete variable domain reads DGGITQSPKYLFRKEGQNVTLSCEQNLNHDAMYWYRQDPGQGLRLIYYSQIVNDFQKGDIAEGYSVSREKKESFPLTVTSAQKNPTAFYLCASKGRVGQPQHFGDGTRLSIL.

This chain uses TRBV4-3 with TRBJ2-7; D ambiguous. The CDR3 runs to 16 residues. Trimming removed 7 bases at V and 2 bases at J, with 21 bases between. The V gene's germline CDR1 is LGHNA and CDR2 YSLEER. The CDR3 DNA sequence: TGCGCCAGCATGAATAGTCCAGTGGGGTTACCCTACGAGCAGTACTTC. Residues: CASMNSPVGLPYEQYF.